What follows is one TCR beta chain and its context. V dropped 3 bases and J dropped 2 bases, with 13 bases sitting between them. Germline V gene data show CDR1 as SGHAT and CDR2 as FQNNGV. CDR3 length equals 15 residues. TCRdb used MiXCR to reprocess the RT-PCR reads, holding one entry per CDR3 protein. This table holds over 400,000 distinct CDR3 sequences, 16% found once. The source of the sample is a study of patients and donors after allogeneic stem cell transplantation. This clonotype was obtained from a human donor who was either an allogeneic HSCT recipient or a stem cell or donor lymphocyte infusion donor (not recorded which). It is not recorded whose cells these are; they may come from a transplant donor. The specimen sequenced was blood, either unsorted or a sorted T cell fraction (not recorded which). J is TRBJ2-5 and V is TRBV11-2; TRBD2 is a possible D gene (5 bases). The CDR3 region has the DNA TGTGCCAGCAGCTTGGACGGGGTGAGACAAGAGACCCAGTACTTC. It is translated as CASSLDGVRQETQYF.